This entry features one T cell receptor beta chain sequence. Its antigen is as yet unknown. Trimming removed 2 bases from V and 0 bases from J, with 14 bases in between. CDR1 MGHDK and CDR2 SYGVNS come from the germline V gene. The CDR3 extends over 17 amino acids. The data were taken from a study of a mutant IDH1 vaccine in newly diagnosed glioma. At the level of the study: Prior therapy was radiotherapy, temozolomide, or both; most received both.

Time point of the sample: baseline, week 1 (first vaccination visit). Documented treatment: pre-vaccination baseline after standard-of-care therapy. New WHO grade 3 or 4 astrocytomas that were IDH1-mutant and ATRX-lost had been found in donors. The data were produced by immunoSEQ multiplex PCR, yet TCRdb's version contains in-frame clones alone and is incomplete. The sample consists of around 87,000 clones, about four fifths of them appearing once. The study, taken as a whole, reports: Detectable vaccine-induced immune responses arose in almost 95% of patients. Changes in the top peripheral T cell clonotypes seemingly had no bearing on pseudoprogression.

The gene calls are TRBV25-1 and TRBJ1-5; D remains unclear. The source was PBMCs, collected from a glioma patient treated with radiotherapy, temozolomide or both. This sequence was found in a woman between 50 and 59 years old with glioma. The CDR3 here is CASSEGGAGYSNQPQHF. For the CDR3, the DNA is TGTGCCAGCAGTGAAGGTGGAGCCGGGTATAGCAATCAGCCCCAGCATTTT.